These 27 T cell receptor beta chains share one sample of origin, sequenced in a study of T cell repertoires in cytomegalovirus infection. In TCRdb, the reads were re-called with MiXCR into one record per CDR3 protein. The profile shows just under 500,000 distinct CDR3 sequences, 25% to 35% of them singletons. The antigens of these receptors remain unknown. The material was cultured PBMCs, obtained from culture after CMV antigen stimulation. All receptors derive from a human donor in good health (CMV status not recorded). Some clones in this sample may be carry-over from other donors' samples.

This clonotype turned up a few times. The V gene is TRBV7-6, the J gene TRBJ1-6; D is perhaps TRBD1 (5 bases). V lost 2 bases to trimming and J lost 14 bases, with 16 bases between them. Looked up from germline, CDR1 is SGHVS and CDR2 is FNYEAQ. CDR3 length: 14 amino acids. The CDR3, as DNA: TGTGCCAGCAGCTTATCCCCAGGGATCGTAACCCTCCACTTT. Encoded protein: CASSLSPGIVTLHF.

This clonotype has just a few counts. The CDR3 DNA reads as TGCGCCAGCAGCCGGGAGCGGGAGTACCTCACCGGGGAGCTGTTTTTT. Protein: CASSREREYLTGELFF. The V gene is TRBV4-1, the J gene TRBJ2-2; TRBD2 matches 8 bases. This CDR3 has 16 residues. Per germline, CDR1 MGHRA and CDR2 YSYEKL. Trimming cost V 4 bases and J 4 bases; bases outside gene matches: 8.

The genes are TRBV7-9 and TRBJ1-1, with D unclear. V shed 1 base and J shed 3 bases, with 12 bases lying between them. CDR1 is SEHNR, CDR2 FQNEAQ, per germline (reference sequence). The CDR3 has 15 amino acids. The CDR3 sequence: CASSLERLTDTEAFF. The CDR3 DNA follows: TGTGCCAGCAGCTTAGAGAGGCTTACGGACACTGAAGCTTTCTTT. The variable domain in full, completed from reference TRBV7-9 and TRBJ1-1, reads DTGVSQNPRHKITKRGQNVTFRCDPISEHNRLYWYRQTLGQGPEFLTYFQNEAQLEKSRLLSDRFSAERPKGSFSTLEIQRTEQGDSAMYLCASSLERLTDTEAFFGQGTRLTVV.

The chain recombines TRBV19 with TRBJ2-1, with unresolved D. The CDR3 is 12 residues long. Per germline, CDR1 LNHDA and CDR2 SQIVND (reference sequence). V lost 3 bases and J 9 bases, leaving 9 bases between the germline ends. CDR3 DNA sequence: TGTGCCAGTAGTATCGAGGTCTCTGAGCAGTTCTTC. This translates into CASSIEVSEQFF.

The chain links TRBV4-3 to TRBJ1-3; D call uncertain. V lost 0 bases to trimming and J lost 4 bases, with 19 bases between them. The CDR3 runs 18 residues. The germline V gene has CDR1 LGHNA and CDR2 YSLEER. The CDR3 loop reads CASSQDYRRERPGNTIYF. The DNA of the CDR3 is TGCGCCAGCAGCCAAGATTATCGTCGAGAGCGCCCGGGAAACACCATATATTTT.

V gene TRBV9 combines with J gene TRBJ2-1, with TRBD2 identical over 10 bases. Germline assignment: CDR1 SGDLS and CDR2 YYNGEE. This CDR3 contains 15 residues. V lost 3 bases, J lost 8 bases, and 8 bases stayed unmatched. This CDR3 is CASSGTSGSSDEQFF. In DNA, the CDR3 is TGTGCCAGCAGCGGGACTAGCGGTTCCTCCGATGAGCAGTTCTTC.

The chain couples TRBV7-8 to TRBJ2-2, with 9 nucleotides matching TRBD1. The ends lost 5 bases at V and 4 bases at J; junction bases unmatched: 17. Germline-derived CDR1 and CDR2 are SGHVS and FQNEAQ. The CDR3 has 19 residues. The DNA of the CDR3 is TGTGCCAGCAGCCGCGCATGGGGGTCGGGACAGGGTATCACCGGGGAGCTGTTTTTT. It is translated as CASSRAWGSGQGITGELFF.

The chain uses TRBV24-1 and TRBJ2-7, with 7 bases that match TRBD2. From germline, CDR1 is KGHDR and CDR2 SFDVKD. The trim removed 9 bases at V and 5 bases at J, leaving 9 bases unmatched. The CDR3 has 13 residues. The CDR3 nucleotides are TGTGCCACCTCGGGGGAGGGCCGTCACGAGCAGTACTTC. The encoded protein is CATSGEGRHEQYF.

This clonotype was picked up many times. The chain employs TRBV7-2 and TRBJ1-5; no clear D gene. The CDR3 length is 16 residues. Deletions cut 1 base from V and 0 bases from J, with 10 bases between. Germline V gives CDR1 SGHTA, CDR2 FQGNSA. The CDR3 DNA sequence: TGTGCCAGCAGCTTAGGACTTCTCGATAGCAATCAGCCCCAGCATTTT. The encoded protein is CASSLGLLDSNQPQHF.

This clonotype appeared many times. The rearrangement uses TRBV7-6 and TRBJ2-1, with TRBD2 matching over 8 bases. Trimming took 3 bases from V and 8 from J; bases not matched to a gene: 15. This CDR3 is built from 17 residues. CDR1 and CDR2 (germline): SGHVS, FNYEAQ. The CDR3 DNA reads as TGTGCCAGCAGCTTTGAGATTGGGACGGGAGGGCCCTATGAGCAGTTCTTC. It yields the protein CASSFEIGTGGPYEQFF.

CDR3 region: CATSESGREGTQYF. In DNA form, the CDR3 reads TGTGCCACCAGTGAATCGGGACGGGAAGGGACCCAGTACTTC. V is TRBV24-1 and J is TRBJ2-5, with D perhaps matching TRBD1 or TRBD2 (5 bases each). The CDR3 is 14 residues long. Germline loops: CDR1 KGHDR, CDR2 SFDVKD. The V end lost 4 bases, the J end lost 7 bases, and 15 bases lay between the germline ends.

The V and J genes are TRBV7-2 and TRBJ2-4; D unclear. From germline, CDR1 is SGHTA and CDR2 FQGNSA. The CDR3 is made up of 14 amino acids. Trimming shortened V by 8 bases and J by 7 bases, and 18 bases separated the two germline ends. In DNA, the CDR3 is TGTGCCAGCCGTCGAGACACCTTTGGGAACATTCAGTACTTC. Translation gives CASRRDTFGNIQYF. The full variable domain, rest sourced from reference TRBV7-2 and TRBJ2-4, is GAGVSQSPSNKVTEKGKDVELRCDPISGHTALYWYRQSLGQGLEFLIYFQGNSAPDKSGLPSDRFSAERTGGSVSTLTIQRTQQEDSAVYLCASRRDTFGNIQYFGAGTRLSVL.

CDR3 protein: CASGIFGIYGYTF. CDR3 coding DNA: TGTGCCAGCGGCATATTCGGGATCTATGGCTACACCTTC. The chain combines TRBV12-3 or TRBV12-4 with TRBJ1-2; no clear D. The V gene lost 8 bases and the J gene lost 4 bases, with 14 bases spanning the gap. The CDR3 loop spans 13 amino acids.

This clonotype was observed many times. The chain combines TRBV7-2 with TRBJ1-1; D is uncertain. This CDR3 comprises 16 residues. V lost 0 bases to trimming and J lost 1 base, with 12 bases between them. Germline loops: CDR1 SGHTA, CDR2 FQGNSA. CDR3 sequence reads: CASSLARLQSNTEAFF. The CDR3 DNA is TGTGCCAGCAGCTTAGCGCGGTTACAGTCGAACACTGAAGCTTTCTTT.

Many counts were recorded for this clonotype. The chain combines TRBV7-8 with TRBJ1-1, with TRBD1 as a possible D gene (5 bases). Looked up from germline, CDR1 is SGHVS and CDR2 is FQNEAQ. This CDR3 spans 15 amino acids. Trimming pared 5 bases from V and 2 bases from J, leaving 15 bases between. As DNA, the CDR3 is TGTGCCAGCAGCCCCTTCGCCGGGGGAAACACTGAAGCTTTCTTT. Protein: CASSPFAGGNTEAFF.

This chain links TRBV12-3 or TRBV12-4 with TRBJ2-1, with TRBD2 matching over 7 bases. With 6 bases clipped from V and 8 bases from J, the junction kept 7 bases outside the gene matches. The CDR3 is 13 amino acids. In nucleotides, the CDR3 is TGTGCCAGCAGCCGAGGACGGGGGGATGAGCAGTTCTTC. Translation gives CASSRGRGDEQFF.

This CDR3 reads CASSLFQGNSGNTIYF. The DNA for the CDR3 is TGTGCCAGCAGCTTGTTCCAGGGAAACTCTGGAAACACCATATATTTT. The chain couples TRBV5-4 to TRBJ1-3, with D tentatively TRBD1 (5 bases). The CDR3 spans 16 residues. Germline CDR1 SGHNT, CDR2 YYREEE (reference sequence). Between the trimmed V and J ends, which lost 1 base and 0 bases, there was a span of 11 bases.

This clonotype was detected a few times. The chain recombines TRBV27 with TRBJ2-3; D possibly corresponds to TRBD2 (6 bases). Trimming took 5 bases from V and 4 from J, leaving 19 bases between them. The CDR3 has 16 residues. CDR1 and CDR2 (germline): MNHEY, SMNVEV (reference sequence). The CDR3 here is CASSILSSSGSDTQYF. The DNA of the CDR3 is TGTGCCAGCAGTATCCTATCTAGTAGCGGTTCAGATACGCAGTATTTT.

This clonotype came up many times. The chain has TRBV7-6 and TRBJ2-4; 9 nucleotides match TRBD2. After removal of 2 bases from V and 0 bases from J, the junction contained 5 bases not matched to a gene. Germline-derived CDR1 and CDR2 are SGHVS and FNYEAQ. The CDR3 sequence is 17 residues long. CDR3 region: CASSLLAGRVAKNIQYF. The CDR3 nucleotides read TGTGCCAGCAGCTTACTAGCGGGAAGGGTAGCCAAAAACATTCAGTACTTC. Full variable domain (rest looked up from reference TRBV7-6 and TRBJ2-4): GAGVSQSPRYKVTKRGQDVALRCDPISGHVSLYWYRQALGQGPEFLTYFNYEAQQDKSGLPNDRFSAERPEGSISTLTIQRTEQRDSAMYRCASSLLAGRVAKNIQYFGAGTRLSVL.

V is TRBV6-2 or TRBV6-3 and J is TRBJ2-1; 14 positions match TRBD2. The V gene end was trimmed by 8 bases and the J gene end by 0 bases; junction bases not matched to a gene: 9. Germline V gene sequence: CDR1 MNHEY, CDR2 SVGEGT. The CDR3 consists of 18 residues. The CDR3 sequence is CASAHPGTSGSSYNEQFF. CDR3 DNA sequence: TGTGCCAGCGCACACCCTGGGACTAGCGGGAGCTCCTACAATGAGCAGTTCTTC.

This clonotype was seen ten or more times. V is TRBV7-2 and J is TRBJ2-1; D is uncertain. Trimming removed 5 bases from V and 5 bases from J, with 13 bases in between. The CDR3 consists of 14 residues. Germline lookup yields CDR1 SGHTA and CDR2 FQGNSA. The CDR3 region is CASSPRWADNEQFF. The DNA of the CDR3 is TGTGCCAGCAGCCCCCGATGGGCAGACAATGAGCAGTTCTTC.

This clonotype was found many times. The CDR3 DNA follows: TGTGCCAGCAGTTTAAGCCACTACGAGCAGTACTTC. Translated, it gives CASSLSHYEQYF. The chain has TRBV12-3 or TRBV12-4 and TRBJ2-7, with D hard to call. The V end was cut by 2 bases, the J end by 3 bases, with 5 bases between. CDR3 size: 12 residues.

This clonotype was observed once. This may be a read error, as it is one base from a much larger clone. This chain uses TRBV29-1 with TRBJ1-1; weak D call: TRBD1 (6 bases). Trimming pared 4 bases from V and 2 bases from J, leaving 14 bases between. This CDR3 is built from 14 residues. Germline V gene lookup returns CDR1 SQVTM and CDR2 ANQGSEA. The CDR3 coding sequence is TGCAGCGTTGGAAACAGGGACATTAACACTGAAGCTTTCTTT. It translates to CSVGNRDINTEAFF.

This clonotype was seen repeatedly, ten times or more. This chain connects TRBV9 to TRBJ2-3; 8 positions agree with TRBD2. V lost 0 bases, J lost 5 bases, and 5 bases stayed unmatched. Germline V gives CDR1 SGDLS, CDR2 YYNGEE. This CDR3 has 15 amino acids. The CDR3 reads CASSVGIAGQDTQYF. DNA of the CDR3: TGTGCCAGCAGCGTAGGGATAGCGGGACAAGATACGCAGTATTTT.

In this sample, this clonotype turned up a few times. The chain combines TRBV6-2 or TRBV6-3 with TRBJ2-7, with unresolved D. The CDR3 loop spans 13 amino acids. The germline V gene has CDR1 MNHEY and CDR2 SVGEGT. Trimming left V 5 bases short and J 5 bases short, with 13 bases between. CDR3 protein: CASSLDANHEQYF. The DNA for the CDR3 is TGTGCCAGCAGTCTGGATGCTAATCACGAGCAGTACTTC.

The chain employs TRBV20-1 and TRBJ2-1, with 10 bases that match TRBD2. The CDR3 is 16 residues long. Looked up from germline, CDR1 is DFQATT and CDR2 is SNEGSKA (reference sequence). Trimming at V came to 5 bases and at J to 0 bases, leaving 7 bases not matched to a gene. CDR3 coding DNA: TGCAGTGCTCCGGGACTAGCGTCGAGCTCCTACAATGAGCAGTTCTTC. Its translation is CSAPGLASSSYNEQFF.

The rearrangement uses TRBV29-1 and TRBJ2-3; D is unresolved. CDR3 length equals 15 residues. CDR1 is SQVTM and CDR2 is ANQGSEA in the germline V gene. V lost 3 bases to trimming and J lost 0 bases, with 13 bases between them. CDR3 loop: CSVEATGDSTDTQYF. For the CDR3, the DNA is TGCAGCGTTGAGGCCACTGGCGATAGCACAGATACGCAGTATTTT.